This T cell receptor (beta chain) was identified in a study of cytomegalovirus exposure and HLA in healthy donors. Findings and limits, study-wide: It emerged from a later analysis that several of the most significant clusters appeared to be linked to common viral pathogens.

Per the germline V gene, CDR1 is LGHNA and CDR2 is YNFKEQ. The CDR3 has 13 residues. Trimming removed 2 bases at V and 4 bases at J, with 8 bases between. About this clone itself: No antigen is known for it.

13 Jbeta primers and 60 Vbeta primers were used for the PCR. In the source study's methods: Later, tens of millions of unique TCR beta chains were counted in an analysis, and about 10 million of them were shared. TCRdb keeps only in-frame clones here, not all; method: immunoSEQ multiplex PCR. V, J and clone size are those of that table, while D and trimming were read from the DNA. Of 120,000 or so clones detected, 83% appear once; the ten largest clones hold 20%. The sequencing input was PBMCs. The sequence was obtained from a man in his late teens or twenties in good health and CMV-seropositive. V gene TRBV4-2 combines with J gene TRBJ2-5, with D uncertain. CDR3 sequence (DNA): TGTGCCAGCAGCCAATCTAATGGAGAGACCCAGTACTTC. Amino acid sequence: CASSQSNGETQYF.